This TCR beta chain was sequenced during a study of metastatic and nonmetastatic thyroid tumors. Study overall: Patients with malignant and benign thyroid disease provided blood and tumor or nodule tissue, whose repertoires were compared.

Study-wide findings and caveats: Patients with malignant thyroid tumors reportedly had significantly higher TCR beta diversity than those with benign nodules, in blood and tumor.

Per germline, CDR1 MNHNS and CDR2 SASEGT. Trimming removed 4 bases from V and 10 bases from J; junction bases left unmatched: 8. This CDR3 is 16 amino acids long. This clone was observed a handful of times. Its specificity is unknown. No patient received treatment before thyroid surgery. TCRdb reanalyzed the PCR reads with MiXCR. The data contain about 13,000 clones, 24% of them singletons. The sample comprised blood. The genes are TRBV6-1 and TRBJ2-1, with 15 positions matching TRBD2. The TCR comes from a male donor with papillary thyroid cancer or a benign thyroid nodule (not recorded which). Some clones in this sample may be carry-over from other donors' samples. DNA of the CDR3: TGTGCCAGCAGTGTAGGACTAGCGGGAGGGCCTCCCGAGCAGTTCTTC. Its translation: CASSVGLAGGPPEQFF.